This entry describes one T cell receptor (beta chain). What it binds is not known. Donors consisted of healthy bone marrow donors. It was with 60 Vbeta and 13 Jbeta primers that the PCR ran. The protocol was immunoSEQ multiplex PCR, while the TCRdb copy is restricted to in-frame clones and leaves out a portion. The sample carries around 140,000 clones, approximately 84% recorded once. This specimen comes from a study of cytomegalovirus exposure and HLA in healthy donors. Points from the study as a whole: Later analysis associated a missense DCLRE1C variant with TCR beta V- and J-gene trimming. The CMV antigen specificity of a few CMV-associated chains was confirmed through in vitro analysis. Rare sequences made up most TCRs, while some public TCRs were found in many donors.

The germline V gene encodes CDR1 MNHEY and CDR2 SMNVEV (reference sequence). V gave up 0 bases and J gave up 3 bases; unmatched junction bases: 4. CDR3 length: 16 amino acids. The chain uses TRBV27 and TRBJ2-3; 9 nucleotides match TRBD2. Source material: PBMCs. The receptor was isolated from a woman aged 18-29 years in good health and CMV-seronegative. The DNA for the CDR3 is TGTGCCAGCAGTTTATCCGCGGCGGGAGGGACAGATACGCAGTATTTT. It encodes CASSLSAAGGTDTQYF.